A selection of T cell receptor beta chains follows, all from one sample in a study of blood T cell repertoires in COVID-19. TCRdb keeps only in-frame clones here, not all; method: immunoSEQ multiplex PCR. Here the sample spans 160,000 or so clones, approximately 87% being singletons. Sequenced material: peripheral blood. The receptors were sampled from a woman in her seventies with COVID-19, enrolled during active disease. CDR3s include the opening cysteine and the closing phenylalanine or tryptophan. The order of the fields is clone size, V gene, D gene, J gene, CDR3 protein, CDR3 DNA. A D gene is named only where the DNA matches it firmly. Expanded clones are given a class, and other clones once, few, many or no size at all.

>few|TRBV28|NA|TRBJ2-7
CASSFDKTYEQYF
TGTGCCAGCAGTTTTGACAAGACCTACGAGCAGTACTTC
>NA|TRBV30|NA|TRBJ2-4
CAWREKLAKNIQYF
TGTGCCTGGAGAGAGAAACTAGCCAAAAACATTCAGTACTTC
>NA|TRBV5-1|TRBD1|TRBJ2-3
CASSQRTGSADTQYF
TGCGCCAGCAGCCAACGGACAGGGAGTGCAGATACGCAGTATTTT
>NA|TRBV9|TRBD2|TRBJ2-1
CASSAPGLAGKDEQFF
TGTGCCAGCAGCGCCCCGGGACTAGCGGGTAAAGATGAGCAGTTCTTC
>NA|TRBV24-1|TRBD1|TRBJ2-1
CATSVRITGVYNEQFF
TGTGCCACCAGTGTGAGGATCACAGGGGTTTACAATGAGCAGTTCTTC
>NA|TRBV30|NA|TRBJ2-5
CAVNGGRSETQYF
TGTGCTGTAAACGGAGGAAGGTCAGAGACCCAGTACTTC
>NA|TRBV5-6|TRBD2|TRBJ2-1
CASSFTTSGGRDEQFF
TGTGCCAGCAGCTTCACGACTAGCGGGGGGCGGGATGAGCAGTTCTTC
>NA|TRBV27|NA|TRBJ1-4
CASTSTGGAGEKLFF
TGTGCCAGCACCTCGACGGGAGGGGCGGGTGAAAAACTGTTTTTT
>NA|TRBV6-5|NA|TRBJ1-3
CASSNRESGNTIYF
TGTGCCAGCAGTAACAGGGAGTCAGGAAACACCATATATTTT
>once|TRBV19|NA|TRBJ2-4
CASSRSSGKNIQYF
TGTGCCAGTAGTCGGTCCAGCGGCAAAAACATTCAGTACTTC
>NA|TRBV2|TRBD1|TRBJ1-6
CASTGARTGNNSPLHF
TGTGCCAGCACCGGAGCTCGGACAGGGAATAATTCACCCCTCCACTTT
>NA|TRBV21-1|NA|TRBJ2-7
CASSKFSGTGIYEQYF
TGTGCCAGCAGCAAATTTTCCGGGACAGGAATCTACGAGCAGTACTTC